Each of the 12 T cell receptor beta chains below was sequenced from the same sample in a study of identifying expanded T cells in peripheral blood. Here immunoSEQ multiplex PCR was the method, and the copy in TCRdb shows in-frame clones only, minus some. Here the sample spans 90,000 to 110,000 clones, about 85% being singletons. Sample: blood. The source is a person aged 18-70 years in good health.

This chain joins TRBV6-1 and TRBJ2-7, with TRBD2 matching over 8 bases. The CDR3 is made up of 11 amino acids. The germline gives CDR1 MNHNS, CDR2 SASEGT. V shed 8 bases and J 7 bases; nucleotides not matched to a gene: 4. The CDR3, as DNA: TGTGCCAGCCAAATAGCGGGAGAGCAGTACTTC. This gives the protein CASQIAGEQYF.

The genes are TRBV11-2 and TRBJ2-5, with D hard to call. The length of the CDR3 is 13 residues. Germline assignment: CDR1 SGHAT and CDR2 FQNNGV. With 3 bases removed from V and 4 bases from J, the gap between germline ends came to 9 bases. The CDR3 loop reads CASSFEHPETQYF. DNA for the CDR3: TGTGCCAGCAGCTTCGAGCATCCAGAGACCCAGTACTTC.

The CDR3 protein is CASKEGPAYEQYF. CDR3 DNA: TGTGCCAGCAAGGAGGGCCCCGCCTACGAGCAGTACTTC. V gene TRBV6-5 combines with J gene TRBJ2-7; a weak D match, TRBD2 (6 bases). V was pared by 7 bases and J by 2 bases, with 12 bases between. Germline assignment: CDR1 MNHEY and CDR2 SVGAGI. The CDR3 is made up of 13 amino acids.

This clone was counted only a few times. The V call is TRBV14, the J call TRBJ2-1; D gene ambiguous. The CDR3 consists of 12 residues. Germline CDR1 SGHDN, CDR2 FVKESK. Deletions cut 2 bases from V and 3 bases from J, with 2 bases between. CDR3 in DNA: TGTGCCAGCAGCCAAAACTACAATGAGCAGTTCTTC. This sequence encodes CASSQNYNEQFF.

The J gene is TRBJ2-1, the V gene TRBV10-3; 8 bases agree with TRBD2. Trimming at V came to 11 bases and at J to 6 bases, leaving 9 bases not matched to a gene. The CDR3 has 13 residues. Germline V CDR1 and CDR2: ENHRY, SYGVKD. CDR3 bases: TGTGCCGCACATGGGGCGGGAGGCAATGAGCAGTTCTTC. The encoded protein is CAAHGAGGNEQFF.

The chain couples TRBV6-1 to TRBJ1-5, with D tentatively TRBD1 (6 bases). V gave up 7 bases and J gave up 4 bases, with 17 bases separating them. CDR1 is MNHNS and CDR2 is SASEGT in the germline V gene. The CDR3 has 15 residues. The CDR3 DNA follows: TGTGCCAGCATGGGAAGACAGGAGCAAAATCAGCCCCAGCATTTT. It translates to CASMGRQEQNQPQHF.

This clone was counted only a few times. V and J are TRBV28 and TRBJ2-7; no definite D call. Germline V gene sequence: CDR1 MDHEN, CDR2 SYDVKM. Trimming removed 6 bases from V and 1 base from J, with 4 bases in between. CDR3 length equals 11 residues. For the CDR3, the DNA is TGTGCCAGCAGAGGGTCCTACGAGCAGTACTTC. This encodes CASRGSYEQYF.

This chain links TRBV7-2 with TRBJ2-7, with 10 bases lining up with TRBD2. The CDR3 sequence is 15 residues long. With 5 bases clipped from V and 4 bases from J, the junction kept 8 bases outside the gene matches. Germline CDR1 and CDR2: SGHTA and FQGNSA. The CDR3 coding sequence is TGTGCCAGCAGCCCCACGACTAGCGGGTATTACGAGCAGTACTTC. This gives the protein CASSPTTSGYYEQYF.

This CDR3 is CASSSEYRSTQYF. CDR3 in DNA: TGTGCCAGCAGTTCTGAATACAGGAGTACGCAGTATTTT. This chain joins TRBV27 and TRBJ2-3; weak D call: TRBD1 (5 bases). Trimming stripped 4 bases from V and 8 bases from J, with 13 bases between. The CDR3 extends over 13 amino acids. The germline V gene has CDR1 MNHEY and CDR2 SMNVEV (reference sequence).

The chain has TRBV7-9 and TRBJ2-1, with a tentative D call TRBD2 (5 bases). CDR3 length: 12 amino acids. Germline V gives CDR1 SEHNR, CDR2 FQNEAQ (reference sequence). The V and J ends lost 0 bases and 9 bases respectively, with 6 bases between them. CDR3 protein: CASSLAEGEQFF. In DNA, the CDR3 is TGTGCCAGCAGCTTAGCTGAGGGTGAGCAGTTCTTC.

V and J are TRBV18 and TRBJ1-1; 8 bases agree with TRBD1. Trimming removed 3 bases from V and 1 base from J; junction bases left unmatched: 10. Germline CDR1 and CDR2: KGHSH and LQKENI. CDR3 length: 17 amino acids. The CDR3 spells CASSPSTGERWNTEAFF. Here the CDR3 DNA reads TGTGCCAGCTCACCCTCGACAGGGGAGAGGTGGAACACTGAAGCTTTCTTT.

The DNA for the CDR3 is TGTGCCAGCAGCCAGGGACAGGGTAACACTGAAGCTTTCTTT. This codes for CASSQGQGNTEAFF. The chain joins TRBV11-3 to TRBJ1-1; 9 bases fit TRBD1. The V segment lost 5 bases and the J segment 2 bases; nucleotides outside the gene matches: 3. This CDR3 has 14 amino acids. CDR1 SGHNT and CDR2 YENEEA come from the germline V gene.